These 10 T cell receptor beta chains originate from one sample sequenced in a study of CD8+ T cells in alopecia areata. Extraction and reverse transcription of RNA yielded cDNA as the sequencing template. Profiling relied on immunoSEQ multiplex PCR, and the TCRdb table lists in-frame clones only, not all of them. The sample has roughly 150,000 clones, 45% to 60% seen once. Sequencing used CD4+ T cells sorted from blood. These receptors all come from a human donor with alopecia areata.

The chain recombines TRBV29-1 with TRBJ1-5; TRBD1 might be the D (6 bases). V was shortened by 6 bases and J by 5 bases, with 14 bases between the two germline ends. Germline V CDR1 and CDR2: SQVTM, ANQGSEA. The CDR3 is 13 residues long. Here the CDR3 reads CSVIGQIDQPQHF. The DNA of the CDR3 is TGCAGCGTGATCGGACAGATTGATCAGCCCCAGCATTTT.

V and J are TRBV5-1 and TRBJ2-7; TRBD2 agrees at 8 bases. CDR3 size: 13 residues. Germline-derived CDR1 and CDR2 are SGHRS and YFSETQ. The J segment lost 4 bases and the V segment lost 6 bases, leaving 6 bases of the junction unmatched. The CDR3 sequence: CASKASGSYEQYF. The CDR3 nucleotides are TGCGCCAGCAAGGCCAGCGGGAGTTACGAGCAGTACTTC. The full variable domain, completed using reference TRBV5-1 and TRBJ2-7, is KAGVTQTPRYLIKTRGQQVTLSCSPISGHRSVSWYQQTPGQGLQFLFEYFSETQRNKGNFPGRFSGRQFSNSRSEMNVSTLELGDSALYLCASKASGSYEQYFGPGTRLTVT.

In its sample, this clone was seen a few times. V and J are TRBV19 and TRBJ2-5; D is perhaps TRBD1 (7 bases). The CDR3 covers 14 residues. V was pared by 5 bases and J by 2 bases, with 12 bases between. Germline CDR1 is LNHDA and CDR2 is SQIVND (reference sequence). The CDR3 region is CASSAGQLQETQYF. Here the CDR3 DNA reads TGTGCCAGTAGTGCGGGACAGTTACAAGAGACCCAGTACTTC. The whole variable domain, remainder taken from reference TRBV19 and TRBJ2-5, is DGGITQSPKYLFRKEGQNVTLSCEQNLNHDAMYWYRQDPGQGLRLIYYSQIVNDFQKGDIAEGYSVSREKKESFPLTVTSAQKNPTAFYLCASSAGQLQETQYFGPGTRLLVL.

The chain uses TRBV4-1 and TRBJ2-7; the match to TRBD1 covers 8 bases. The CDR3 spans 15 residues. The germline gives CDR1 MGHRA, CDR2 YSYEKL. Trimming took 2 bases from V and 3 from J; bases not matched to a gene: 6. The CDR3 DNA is TGCGCCAGCAGCCAAAAGGGACAGGAGAGCTACGAGCAGTACTTC. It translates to CASSQKGQESYEQYF.

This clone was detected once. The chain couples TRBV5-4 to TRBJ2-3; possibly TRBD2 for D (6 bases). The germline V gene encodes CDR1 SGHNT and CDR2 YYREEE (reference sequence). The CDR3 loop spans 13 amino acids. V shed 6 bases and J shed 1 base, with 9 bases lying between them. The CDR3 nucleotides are TGTGCCAGCAACTCGGGGGGCACAGATACGCAGTATTTT. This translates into CASNSGGTDTQYF.

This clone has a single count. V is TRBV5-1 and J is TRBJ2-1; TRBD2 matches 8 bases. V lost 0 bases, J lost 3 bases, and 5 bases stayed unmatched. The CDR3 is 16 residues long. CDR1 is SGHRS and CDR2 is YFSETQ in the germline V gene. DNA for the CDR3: TGCGCCAGCAGCTTGGCCGCGGGAGGAGTCTACAATGAGCAGTTCTTC. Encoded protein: CASSLAAGGVYNEQFF. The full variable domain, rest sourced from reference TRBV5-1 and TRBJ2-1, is KAGVTQTPRYLIKTRGQQVTLSCSPISGHRSVSWYQQTPGQGLQFLFEYFSETQRNKGNFPGRFSGRQFSNSRSEMNVSTLELGDSALYLCASSLAAGGVYNEQFFGPGTRLTVL.

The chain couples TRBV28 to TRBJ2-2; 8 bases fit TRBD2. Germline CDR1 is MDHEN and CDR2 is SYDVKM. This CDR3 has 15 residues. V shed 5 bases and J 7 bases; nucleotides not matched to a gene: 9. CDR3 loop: CASSGAGGRFGELFF. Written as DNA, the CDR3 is TGTGCCAGCAGTGGTGCGGGAGGTCGGTTCGGGGAGCTGTTTTTT.

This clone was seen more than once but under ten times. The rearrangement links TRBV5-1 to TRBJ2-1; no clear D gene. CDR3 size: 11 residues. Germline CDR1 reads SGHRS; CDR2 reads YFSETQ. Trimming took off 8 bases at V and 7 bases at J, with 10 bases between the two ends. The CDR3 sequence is CASQFSNEQFF. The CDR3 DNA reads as TGCGCCAGTCAGTTTTCGAATGAGCAGTTCTTC.

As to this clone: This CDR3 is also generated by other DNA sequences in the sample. DNA of the CDR3: TGCAGTGCTCGATACAATGAGCAGTTCTTC. Encoded protein: CSARYNEQFF. The chain has TRBV20-1 and TRBJ2-1; D unclear. Germline assignment: CDR1 DFQATT and CDR2 SNEGSKA (reference sequence). This CDR3 has 10 residues. The V end was cut by 5 bases, the J end by 4 bases, with 3 bases between.

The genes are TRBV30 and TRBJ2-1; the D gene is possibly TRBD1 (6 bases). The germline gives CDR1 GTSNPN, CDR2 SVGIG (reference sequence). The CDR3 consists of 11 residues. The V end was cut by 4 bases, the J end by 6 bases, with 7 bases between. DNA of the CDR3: TGTGCCTGGACAGGGGTCAATGAGCAGTTCTTC. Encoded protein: CAWTGVNEQFF.